These 8 T cell receptor beta chains came from one sample sequenced in a study of blood T cell repertoires in COVID-19. Clones were read by immunoSEQ multiplex PCR, and TCRdb kept only the in-frame ones, dropping some. The sample lists fewer than 85,000 clones, 65% to 85% seen once, with 4% to 5.5% in the top ten. Material: peripheral blood. The receptors derive from a woman of 80 years or more with active or convalescent COVID-19.

This clone was observed a single time. The chain couples TRBV29-1 to TRBJ2-7; D not resolved. CDR1 is SQVTM, CDR2 ANQGSEA, per germline. This CDR3 spans 10 amino acids. For the CDR3, the DNA is TGCAGTGTCCTCTTTTACGAGCAGTACTTC. Translated, it gives CSVLFYEQYF.

The CDR3 DNA reads as TGTGCCAGCAGCCAAGTGGGCATTGGTGAAAAACTGTTTTTT. Translation gives CASSQVGIGEKLFF. The chain couples TRBV14 to TRBJ1-4, with no clear D. Germline V gene sequence: CDR1 SGHDN, CDR2 FVKESK. The CDR3 runs to 14 residues. V was pared by 1 base and J by 7 bases, with 10 bases between. Full variable domain (missing parts from reference TRBV14 and TRBJ1-4): EAGVTQFPSHSVIEKGQTVTLRCDPISGHDNLYWYRRVMGKEIKFLLHFVKESKQDESGMPNNRFLAERTGGTYSTLKVQPAELEDSGVYFCASSQVGIGEKLFFGSGTQLSVL.

CDR3 sequence (DNA): TGTGCCAGTAGTATAGCTAGCGGCGTATACAATGAGCAGTTCTTC. Its translation: CASSIASGVYNEQFF. The chain employs TRBV19 and TRBJ2-1; TRBD2 matches 7 bases. The V and J ends lost 1 base and 4 bases, in that order; junction bases with no gene match: 4. The V gene's germline CDR1 is LNHDA and CDR2 SQIVND (reference sequence). The CDR3 has 15 residues.

This chain connects TRBV2 to TRBJ2-7; 9 bases are a match to TRBD2. The length of the CDR3 is 15 residues. In germline, CDR1 is SNHLY, CDR2 FYNNEI. The V gene end was trimmed by 6 bases and the J gene end by 7 bases; junction bases not matched to a gene: 13. The CDR3, as DNA: TGTGCCAGCAGGGGACTAGCCGCCGTGGGGGGTGAGCAGTACTTC. Amino acid sequence: CASRGLAAVGGEQYF.

This chain connects TRBV7-2 to TRBJ2-5; D unresolved. The length of the CDR3 is 17 residues. Germline CDR1 SGHTA, CDR2 FQGNSA. Trimming removed 3 bases at V and 0 bases at J, with 17 bases between. DNA of the CDR3: TGTGCCAGCAGCTTTCAAGGCCTGGGCATGTACCAAGAGACCCAGTACTTC. This sequence encodes CASSFQGLGMYQETQYF.

V is TRBV10-1 and J is TRBJ2-1, with D maybe TRBD2 (5 bases). Looked up from germline, CDR1 is WNHNN and CDR2 is SYGVQD (reference sequence). The V gene lost 4 bases and the J gene lost 5 bases, with 12 bases spanning the gap. The length of the CDR3 is 14 residues. The CDR3 here is CASSARPGNNEQFF. Here the CDR3 DNA reads TGCGCCAGCAGTGCCCGACCGGGAAACAATGAGCAGTTCTTC.

This sequence joins TRBV6-4 and TRBJ2-1, with D unclear. Trimming took 0 bases from V and 0 from J, leaving 6 bases between them. CDR3 size: 15 residues. Germline V lookup: CDR1 MRHNA, CDR2 SNTAGT. CDR3 region: CASSDSPGSYNEQFF. Here the CDR3 DNA reads TGTGCCAGCAGTGACTCTCCGGGCTCCTACAATGAGCAGTTCTTC.

The chain is built from TRBV19 and TRBJ2-3, with 8 bases identical to TRBD1. V trimming: 6 bases; J trimming: 1 base; junction bases outside the gene matches: 6. This CDR3 contains 15 residues. The germline CDR1 and CDR2 sequences are LNHDA and SQIVND (reference sequence). CDR3 sequence: CASSLRGLGTDTQYF. The CDR3 region has the DNA TGTGCCAGTAGCCTCAGGGGGCTGGGCACAGATACGCAGTATTTT.